A selection of T cell receptor beta chains follows, all from one sample in a study of blood T cell repertoires in COVID-19. The data were produced by immunoSEQ multiplex PCR, yet TCRdb's version contains in-frame clones alone and is incomplete. The sample has 190,000 or so clones, roughly four fifths seen once. The sequencing input was PBMCs or T cells enriched from blood (not recorded which). The receptors come from a man aged 35 to 55 who had recovered from COVID-19. Both conserved end residues are part of each CDR3. A D gene is named only where the DNA matches it firmly. Size is stated for part of the rows, as once, few or many counts, or as a class when the clone is expanded.

v_gene	d_gene	abundance	j_gene	CDR3aa	CDR3nt
TRBV7-8	TRBD1	.	TRBJ1-2	CASSLHGTGGGGYTF	TGTGCCAGCAGCTTACACGGGACAGGGGGCGGTGGCTACACCTTC
TRBV7-2	.	.	TRBJ1-6	CASSLVKGDSPLHF	TGTGCCAGCAGCTTAGTTAAAGGGGATTCACCCCTCCACTTT
TRBV7-9	.	.	TRBJ1-4	CASSLNQGNEKLFF	TGTGCCAGCAGCTTAAACCAGGGGAATGAAAAACTGTTTTTT
TRBV18	.	.	TRBJ1-3	CASSPQASMLSGNTIYF	TGTGCCAGCTCACCCCAGGCCAGTATGCTCTCTGGAAACACCATATATTTT
TRBV9	TRBD2	.	TRBJ2-2	CASSAPRGNRLALKAGELFF	TGTGCCAGCAGCGCCCCTCGGGGCAACAGACTAGCGTTGAAGGCCGGGGAGCTGTTTTTT
TRBV7-2	TRBD2	.	TRBJ2-3	CASSLASGNGDTQYF	TGTGCCAGCAGCTTAGCTAGCGGGAACGGAGATACGCAGTATTTT
TRBV7-2	.	many	TRBJ1-2	CASSYIGGQVYGYTF	TGTGCCAGCAGCTATATCGGGGGGCAGGTCTATGGCTACACCTTC
TRBV7-3	.	.	TRBJ2-1	CASSPLTNNEQFF	TGTGCCAGCAGCCCCCTGACTAACAATGAGCAGTTCTTC
TRBV4-3	.	few	TRBJ1-1	CASSQAQGYYTEAFF	TGCGCCAGCAGCCAGGCCCAGGGGTACTACACTGAAGCTTTCTTT
TRBV2	.	.	TRBJ2-3	CASRSGLPTDTQYF	TGTGCCAGCAGATCTGGACTTCCCACAGATACGCAGTATTTT
TRBV7-8	.	.	TRBJ1-6	CASSLKGVVDYNSPLHF	TGTGCCAGCAGCTTAAAAGGGGTGGTGGATTATAATTCACCCCTCCACTTT
TRBV28	.	.	TRBJ2-7	CASSLFDKPSGEQYF	TGTGCCAGCAGTTTATTCGACAAACCTTCGGGGGAGCAGTACTTC
TRBV30	TRBD1	once	TRBJ1-2	CAWSSMRTGSGYTF	TGTGCCTGGAGTAGTATGCGGACAGGGTCGGGCTACACCTTC
TRBV29-1	.	.	TRBJ2-5	CSVGAPGQETQYF	TGCAGCGTTGGTGCGCCGGGACAAGAGACCCAGTACTTC
TRBV7-2	TRBD1	.	TRBJ1-2	CASSFDRVNYGYTF	TGTGCCAGCAGCTTCGACAGGGTTAACTATGGCTACACCTTC
TRBV11-2	TRBD1	few	TRBJ1-1	CASSPRQTGVDTEAFF	TGTGCCAGCAGCCCCCGACAGACAGGGGTGGACACTGAAGCTTTCTTT
TRBV15	TRBD1	.	TRBJ2-1	CATSRDRGWDNEQFF	TGTGCCACCAGCAGGGACAGGGGCTGGGACAATGAGCAGTTCTTC
TRBV24-1	TRBD1	few	TRBJ2-6	CATSDPTGEAHSGANVLTF	TGTGCCACCAGTGACCCGACAGGGGAGGCCCACTCTGGGGCCAACGTCCTGACTTTC
TRBV3-1/TRBV3-2	.	few	TRBJ2-2	CATSYTGELFF	TGTGCCACTTCGTACACCGGGGAGCTGTTTTTT
TRBV7-6	TRBD2	.	TRBJ2-7	CASSLTSGSYEQYF	TGTGCCAGCAGCTTAACTAGCGGGTCCTACGAGCAGTACTTC
TRBV5-1	.	.	TRBJ1-1	CASSYRDIAFF	TGCGCCAGCAGCTACAGGGATATAGCTTTCTTT
TRBV28	.	.	TRBJ2-7	CASSLTGYEQYF	TGTGCCAGCAGTTTGACGGGCTACGAGCAGTACTTC
TRBV9	TRBD1	.	TRBJ2-2	CASSGDRGNTGELFF	TGTGCCAGCAGCGGCGACAGGGGGAACACCGGGGAGCTGTTTTTT
TRBV13	.	.	TRBJ2-2	CASSLAGAQGTGELFF	TGTGCCAGCAGCTTGGCGGGGGCGCAGGGCACCGGGGAGCTGTTTTTT
TRBV4-3	TRBD2	few	TRBJ2-1	CASSQLLTSGRDGEQFF	TGCGCCAGCAGCCAACTTCTGACTAGCGGGAGGGACGGTGAGCAGTTCTTC
TRBV6-2/TRBV6-3	.	.	TRBJ2-5	CASSYGGTLQETQYF	TGTGCCAGCAGTTACGGAGGGACCCTCCAAGAGACCCAGTACTTC
TRBV4-2	TRBD2	.	TRBJ2-3	CASSQDLPGLAGDTQYF	TGTGCCAGCAGCCAAGATCTACCGGGACTAGCGGGAGATACGCAGTATTTT
TRBV19	TRBD1	.	TRBJ2-5	CASSTGQGAQETQYF	TGTGCCAGTAGTACCGGACAGGGAGCCCAAGAGACCCAGTACTTC
TRBV2	TRBD1	.	TRBJ2-2	CASSIDRVNTGELFF	TGTGCCAGCAGTATCGACAGGGTTAACACCGGGGAGCTGTTTTTT
TRBV10-2	.	.	TRBJ1-1	CASKTNSNTEAFF	TGCGCCAGCAAGACTAATAGTAACACTGAAGCTTTCTTT
TRBV19	TRBD1	.	TRBJ1-5	CASSMGDRGPQPQHF	TGTGCCAGTAGTATGGGGGATAGGGGGCCTCAGCCCCAGCATTTT
TRBV6-6	.	.	TRBJ1-6	CAVFYGGNSPLHF	TGTGCCGTATTCTACGGAGGGAATTCACCCCTCCACTTT
TRBV6-1	.	.	TRBJ2-3	CASSRDNTQYF	TGTGCCAGCAGCCGGGACAATACGCAGTATTTT
TRBV19	.	.	TRBJ1-1	CASSIDGKNTEAFF	TGTGCCAGTAGTATAGACGGGAAGAACACTGAAGCTTTCTTT
TRBV12-3/TRBV12-4	.	.	TRBJ1-1	CASGQTNTEAFF	TGTGCCAGCGGACAGACGAACACTGAAGCTTTCTTT
TRBV7-2	.	.	TRBJ1-4	CASSLGLTNEKLFF	TGTGCCAGCAGCTTAGGTCTGACTAATGAAAAACTGTTTTTT
TRBV2	.	.	TRBJ2-7	CATIIGTSRFYEQYF	TGTGCCACCATAATCGGGACTTCTCGCTTTTACGAGCAGTACTTC
TRBV7-9	TRBD2	.	TRBJ2-5	CASSSTGRVETQYF	TGTGCCAGCAGCTCTACGGGGAGGGTAGAGACCCAGTACTTC
TRBV12-5	TRBD1	.	TRBJ2-2	CASGLGQGNRAGELFF	TGTGCTAGTGGTTTGGGACAGGGAAACCGGGCCGGGGAGCTGTTTTTT
TRBV4-2	TRBD1	.	TRBJ2-3	CASSQPGQGIDTQYF	TGTGCCAGCAGCCAACCGGGACAGGGAATAGATACGCAGTATTTT